This TCR beta chain was recovered during a study of blood T cell repertoires in COVID-19. Turning to the study itself: PBMCs, B-cell-depleted T cells, or T cells provided the cDNA or gDNA that made up the material.

Sequencing was performed with immunoSEQ multiplex PCR; in TCRdb, only in-frame clones are kept and a portion is missing. The sample includes 54,000 or so clones, roughly four fifths of them seen just once. Per the germline V gene, CDR1 is SGDLS and CDR2 is YYNGEE. The CDR3 is 14 amino acids. With 5 bases removed from V and 2 bases from J, the gap between germline ends came to 13 bases. The sample comprised peripheral blood. The source of this sequence is a woman aged 60-75 years with acute or convalescent COVID-19. The rearrangement uses TRBV9 and TRBJ1-2; D ambiguous. The CDR3 protein is CASSRRTDNYGYTF. In DNA, the CDR3 is TGTGCCAGCAGTCGTAGGACTGACAACTATGGCTACACCTTC.